This TCR beta chain was recorded in a study of spatial heterogeneity in lung cancer. The CDR3 sequence is 17 residues long. The J segment lost 5 bases and the V segment lost 2 bases, leaving 13 bases of the junction unmatched. The germline CDR1 and CDR2 sequences are DFQATT and SNEGSKA (reference sequence). Carried by each TCR cDNA molecule was a unique molecular identifier. TCRdb passed the 5' RACE reads through MiXCR, listing each CDR3 protein once. The sample includes about 52,000 distinct CDR3 sequences, 6.5% to 7.5% of them seen just once. Stated time point: blood at routine non-recurrence follow-up after resection. Tumor, nontumor lung or frozen PBMC supplied whole RNA, sequenced without sorting. This clonotype was observed at least ten times.

The sequencing here drew on PBMCs, taken at follow-up. The chain links TRBV20-1 to TRBJ2-3; 10 positions match TRBD2. The receptor was derived from a female donor with early-stage non-small cell lung cancer. This CDR3 is CSARTPGLATEKDTQYF. CDR3 nucleotide sequence: TGCAGTGCTAGAACACCGGGACTAGCGACTGAAAAAGATACGCAGTATTTT.